The clone carrying this TCR beta chain has just a few counts. Its antigen is undetermined. The entry originates in a study of T-cell reconstitution after alpha-beta-depleted transplantation in children. Study observations and caveats: Fresh T-cell production supplied most of the T-cell counts and diversity seen one year after transplant. Expanded graft clones numbering several hundred reportedly gave rise to alpha-beta T cells about two months after transplant. Several patients had high TCRbeta diversity at day 60; it came from surviving recipient T cells and thymic progenitors.

Unique molecular identifiers tagged the TCRbeta library. TCRdb reprocessed the PCR reads with MiXCR, giving one entry per CDR3 protein. The profile covers approximately 99,000 distinct CDR3 sequences, with around 6.4% appearing a single time and roughly 25% taken by the ten largest. The CDR3 contains 15 residues. The V end lost 5 bases, the J end lost 0 bases, and 12 bases lay between the germline ends. Per the germline V gene, CDR1 is SGHAT and CDR2 is FQNNGV. The sample consisted of PBMCs, mostly from graft donor cells, taken 360 days after TCRalphabeta/CD19-depleted stem cell transplant. This sequence originates from a male patient between 2 and 10 years old who had a stem cell transplant for acute lymphoblastic leukemia, so the T cells may come from the graft donor. The chain couples TRBV11-2 to TRBJ2-3, with D tentatively TRBD2 (6 bases). The CDR3 region has the DNA TGTGCCAGCAGCGGGGCGGGGATTAGCACAGATACGCAGTATTTT. Its protein is CASSGAGISTDTQYF.